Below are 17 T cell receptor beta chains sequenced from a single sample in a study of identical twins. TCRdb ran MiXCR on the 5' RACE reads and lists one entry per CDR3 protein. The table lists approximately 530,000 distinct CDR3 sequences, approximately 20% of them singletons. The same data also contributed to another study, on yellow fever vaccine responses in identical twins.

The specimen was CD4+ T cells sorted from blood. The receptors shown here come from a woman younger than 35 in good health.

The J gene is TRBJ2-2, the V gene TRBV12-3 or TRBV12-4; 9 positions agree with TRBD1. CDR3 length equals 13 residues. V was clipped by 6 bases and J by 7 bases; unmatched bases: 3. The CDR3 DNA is TGTGCCAGCAGGGCGGGACAGGGCGGGGAGCTGTTTTTT. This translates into CASRAGQGGELFF.

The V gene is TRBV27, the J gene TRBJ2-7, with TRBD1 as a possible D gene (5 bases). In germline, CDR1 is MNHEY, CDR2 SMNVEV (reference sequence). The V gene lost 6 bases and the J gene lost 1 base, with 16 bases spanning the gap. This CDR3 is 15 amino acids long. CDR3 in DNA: TGTGCCAGCAGCCCAGGACAACTTACTTCCTACGAGCAGTACTTC. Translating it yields CASSPGQLTSYEQYF.

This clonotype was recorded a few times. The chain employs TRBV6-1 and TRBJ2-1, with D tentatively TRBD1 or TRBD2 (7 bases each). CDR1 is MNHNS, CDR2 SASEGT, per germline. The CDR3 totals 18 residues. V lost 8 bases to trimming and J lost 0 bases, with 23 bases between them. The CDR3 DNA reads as TGTGCCAGCCGCCTCGGGGGGCCAGGGGGTCGCTCCTACAATGAGCAGTTCTTC. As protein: CASRLGGPGGRSYNEQFF.

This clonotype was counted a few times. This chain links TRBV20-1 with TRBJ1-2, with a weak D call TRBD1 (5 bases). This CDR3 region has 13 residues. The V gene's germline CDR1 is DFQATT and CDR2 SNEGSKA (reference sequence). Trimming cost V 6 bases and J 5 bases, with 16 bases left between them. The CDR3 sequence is CSAPVGVEYGYTF. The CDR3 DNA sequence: TGCAGTGCCCCCGTGGGGGTTGAGTATGGCTACACCTTC.

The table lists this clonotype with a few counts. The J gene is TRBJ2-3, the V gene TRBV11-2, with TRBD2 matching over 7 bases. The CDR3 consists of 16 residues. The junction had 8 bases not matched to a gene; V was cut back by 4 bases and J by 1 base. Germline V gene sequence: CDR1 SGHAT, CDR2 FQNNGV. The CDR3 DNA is TGTGCCAGCAGCTATACGATAGCGGGCCGCACAGATACGCAGTATTTT. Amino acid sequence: CASSYTIAGRTDTQYF.

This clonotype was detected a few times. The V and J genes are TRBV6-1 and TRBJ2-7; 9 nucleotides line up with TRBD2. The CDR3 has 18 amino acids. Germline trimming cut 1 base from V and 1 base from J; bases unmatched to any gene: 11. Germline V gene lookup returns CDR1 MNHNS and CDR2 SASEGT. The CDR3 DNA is TGTGCCAGCAGTGAAGTGGGGTATTCTAGCGGGATTTCCTACGAGCAGTACTTC. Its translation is CASSEVGYSSGISYEQYF.

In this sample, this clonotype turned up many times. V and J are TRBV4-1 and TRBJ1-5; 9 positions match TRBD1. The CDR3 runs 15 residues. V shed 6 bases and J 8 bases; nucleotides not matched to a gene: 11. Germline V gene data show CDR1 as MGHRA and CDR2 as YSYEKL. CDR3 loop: CASSIGDREMKPQHF. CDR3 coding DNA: TGCGCCAGCAGTATAGGGGACAGGGAAATGAAGCCCCAGCATTTT.

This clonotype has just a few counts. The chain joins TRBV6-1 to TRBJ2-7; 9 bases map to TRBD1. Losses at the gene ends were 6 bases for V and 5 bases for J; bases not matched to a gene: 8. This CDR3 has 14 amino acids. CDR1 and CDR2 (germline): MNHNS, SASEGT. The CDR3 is CASRRDRALNEQYV. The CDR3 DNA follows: TGTGCCAGCAGACGGGACAGGGCTTTAAACGAGCAGTACGTC.

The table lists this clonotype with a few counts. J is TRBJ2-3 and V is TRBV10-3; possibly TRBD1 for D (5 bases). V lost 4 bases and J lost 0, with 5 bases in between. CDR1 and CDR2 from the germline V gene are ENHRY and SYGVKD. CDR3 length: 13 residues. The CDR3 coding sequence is TGTGCCATCAGTGGACAGAGCACAGATACGCAGTATTTT. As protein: CAISGQSTDTQYF.

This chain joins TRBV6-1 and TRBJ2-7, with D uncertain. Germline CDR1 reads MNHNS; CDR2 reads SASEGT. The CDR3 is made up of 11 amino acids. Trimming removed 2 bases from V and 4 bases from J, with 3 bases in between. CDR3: CASSELYEQYV. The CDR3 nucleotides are TGTGCCAGCAGTGAATTGTACGAGCAGTACGTC.

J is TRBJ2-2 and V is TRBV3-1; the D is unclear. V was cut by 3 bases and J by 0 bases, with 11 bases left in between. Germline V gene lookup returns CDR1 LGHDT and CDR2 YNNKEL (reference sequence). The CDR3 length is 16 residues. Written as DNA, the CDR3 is TGTGCCAGCAGCCAGATTGGGCAGCCGAACACCGGGGAGCTGTTTTTT. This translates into CASSQIGQPNTGELFF.

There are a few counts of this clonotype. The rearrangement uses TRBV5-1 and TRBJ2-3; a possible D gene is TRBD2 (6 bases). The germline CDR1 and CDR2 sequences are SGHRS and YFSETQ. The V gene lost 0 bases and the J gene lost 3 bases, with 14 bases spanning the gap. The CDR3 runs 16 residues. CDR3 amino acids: CASSLALPGGTDTQYF. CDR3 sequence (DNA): TGCGCCAGCAGCTTGGCCCTACCTGGAGGGACAGATACGCAGTATTTT.

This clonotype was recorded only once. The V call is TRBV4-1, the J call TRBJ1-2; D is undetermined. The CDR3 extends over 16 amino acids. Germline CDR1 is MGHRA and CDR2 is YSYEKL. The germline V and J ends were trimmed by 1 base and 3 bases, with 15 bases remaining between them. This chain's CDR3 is CASSQAPKPGDYGYTF. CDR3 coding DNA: TGCGCCAGCAGCCAAGCTCCTAAACCCGGTGACTATGGCTACACCTTC.

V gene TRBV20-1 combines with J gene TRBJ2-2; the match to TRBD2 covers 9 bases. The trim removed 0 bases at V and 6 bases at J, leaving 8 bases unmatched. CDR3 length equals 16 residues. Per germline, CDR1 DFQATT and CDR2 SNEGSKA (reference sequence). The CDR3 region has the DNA TGCAGTGCTAGAGATCCTAGCGGGATAAGAGCCGGGGAGCTGTTTTTT. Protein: CSARDPSGIRAGELFF.

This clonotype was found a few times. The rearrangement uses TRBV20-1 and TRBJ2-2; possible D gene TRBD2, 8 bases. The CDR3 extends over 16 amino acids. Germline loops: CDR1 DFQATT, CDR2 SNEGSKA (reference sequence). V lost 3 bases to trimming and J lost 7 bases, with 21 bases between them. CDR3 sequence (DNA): TGCAGTGCTAGCAGGGGGTTAGCGGGATCTGTCGGGGAGCTGTTTTTT. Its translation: CSASRGLAGSVGELFF.

The CDR3 here is CASSEAVGEQYV. The CDR3 DNA reads TGTGCCAGCAGTGAAGCGGTGGGAGAGCAGTACGTC. This chain connects TRBV6-1 to TRBJ2-7; D not resolved. This CDR3 is 12 amino acids long. V lost 0 bases and J 7 bases, leaving 7 bases between the germline ends. Germline CDR1 is MNHNS and CDR2 is SASEGT.

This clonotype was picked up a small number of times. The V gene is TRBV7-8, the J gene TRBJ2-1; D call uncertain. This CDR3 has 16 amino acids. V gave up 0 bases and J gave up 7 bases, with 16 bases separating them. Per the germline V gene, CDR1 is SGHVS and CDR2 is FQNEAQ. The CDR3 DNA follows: TGTGCCAGCAGCTTAGCTCGACTCCGGGCCCTGAATGAGCAGTTCTTC. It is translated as CASSLARLRALNEQFF.